The present TCR beta chain was sequenced within a study of T-cell reconstitution after alpha-beta-depleted transplantation in children. Study-wide points: Where alpha-beta T cells came from about two months after transplant was reportedly several hundred expanded graft clones. Newly produced T cells mostly accounted for T-cell counts and diversity one year post-transplant.

Unique molecular identifiers were used in preparing the TCRbeta library. TCRdb called the PCR reads again in MiXCR, with one record for every CDR3 protein. The sample shows around 500,000 distinct CDR3 sequences, around 23% of them seen only once. The ends were cut back, 2 bases at V and 3 bases at J, with 16 bases in the middle. The length of the CDR3 is 16 residues. This clonotype was seen many times. Its antigen is undetermined. The rearrangement links TRBV12-3 or TRBV12-4 to TRBJ2-5; a possible D gene is TRBD1 (6 bases). The source was PBMCs, mostly from graft donor cells, collected 360 days after TCRalphabeta/CD19-depleted stem cell transplant. The TCR originated in a boy under three years old who had a stem cell transplant for acute myeloid leukemia, so the T cells may come from the graft donor. The CDR3: CASSLLGATGEETQYF. CDR3 bases: TGTGCCAGCAGTTTATTAGGAGCGACAGGAGAAGAGACCCAGTACTTC.